The clone carrying this T cell receptor (beta chain) has more than one count but fewer than ten. Original data processing: Amplification with reference gene primers provided the estimates of nucleated cell counts. Some clones are missing from TCRdb's copy, which holds only in-frame ones; the method was immunoSEQ multiplex PCR. The D gene and trimming were derived from the DNA, and the V and J assignments and clone size from that table. The data show around 100,000 clones, 70% to 90% seen once. The source of the sample is a study of blood T cell repertoires in COVID-19. Study-level background: Sites across the United States, Italy and Spain contributed samples from acute and convalescent COVID-19. PBMCs, B-cell-depleted T cells, or T cells were the source of the cDNA or gDNA that made up the material.

The V gene's germline CDR1 is MDHEN and CDR2 SYDVKM. J gave up 0 bases and V 2 bases, and 10 bases lay outside the gene matches. The CDR3 consists of 18 residues. This receptor was taken from a human donor in a cohort sampled during active COVID-19. Specimen: peripheral blood. The rearrangement joins TRBV28 to TRBJ2-5; 9 nucleotides align to TRBD2. The CDR3 sequence: CASSLETLTSGYQETQYF. In DNA form, the CDR3 reads TGTGCCAGCAGTTTAGAGACCCTGACTAGCGGATACCAAGAGACCCAGTACTTC.